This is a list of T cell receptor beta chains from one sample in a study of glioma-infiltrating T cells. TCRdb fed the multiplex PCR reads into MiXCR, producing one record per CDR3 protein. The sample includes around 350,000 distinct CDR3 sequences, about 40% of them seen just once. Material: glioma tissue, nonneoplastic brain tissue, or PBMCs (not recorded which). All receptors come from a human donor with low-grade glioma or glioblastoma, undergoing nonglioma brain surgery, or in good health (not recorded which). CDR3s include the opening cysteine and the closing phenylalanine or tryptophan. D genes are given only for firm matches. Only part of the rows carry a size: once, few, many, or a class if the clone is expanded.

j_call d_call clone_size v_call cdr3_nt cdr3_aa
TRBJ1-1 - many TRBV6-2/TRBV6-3 TGTGCCAGCAGTCCTGCGCCCTCCCTGAGTACTGAAGCTTTCTTT CASSPAPSLSTEAFF
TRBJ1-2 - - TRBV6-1 TGTGCCAGCAGTGAAGCAGGGACGCGTCGTCGTGGCTACACCTTC CASSEAGTRRRGYTF
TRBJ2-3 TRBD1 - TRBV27 TGTGCCAGCAGTTGGCCAGGGGGCGCAGATACGCAGTATTTT CASSWPGGADTQYF
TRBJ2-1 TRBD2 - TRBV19 TGTGCCAGTAGTATAGCCCGGTTAAGGACTAGTAACGAGCAGTTCTTC CASSIARLRTSNEQFF
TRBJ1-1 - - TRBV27 TGTGCCAGCAGTTGGGGCTCGAGCACTGAAGCTTTCTTT CASSWGSSTEAFF
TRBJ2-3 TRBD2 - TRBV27 TGTGCCAGCAGCCCCATCCCGCTAGCGGGAGGAGGGGATACGCAGTATTTT CASSPIPLAGGGDTQYF
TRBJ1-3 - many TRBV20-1 TGCAGTGCGATCGGGACGGCCTTTGAAAACACCATATATTTT CSAIGTAFENTIYF
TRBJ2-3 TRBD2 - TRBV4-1 TGCGCCAGCAGCCCAGTAGCGGGAGGGCCGCCAGATACGCAGTATTTT CASSPVAGGPPDTQYF
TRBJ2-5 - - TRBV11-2 TGTGCCAGCAGCCCAGAAAGCGGTTGGGAGACCCAGTACTTC CASSPESGWETQYF
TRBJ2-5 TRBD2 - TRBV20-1 TGCAGTCTCCCAACTAGCGGCCAAGAGACCCAGTACTTC CSLPTSGQETQYF
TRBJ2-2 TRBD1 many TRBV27 TGTGCCAGCAGTTTAATGGGACAGAACACCGGGGAGCTATTTTTT CASSLMGQNTGELFF
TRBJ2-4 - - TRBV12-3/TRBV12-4 TGTGCCAGCAGTTTAAATGACATTCAGTACTTC CASSLNDIQYF
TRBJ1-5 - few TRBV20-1 TGCAGTGCTAGAGTTTCTACAGGGCGGGACCAGCCCCAGCATTTT CSARVSTGRDQPQHF
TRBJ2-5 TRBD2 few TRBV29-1 TGCAGCGTTGATCGGGCTAGCGGGATTGGTGAGACCCAGTACTTC CSVDRASGIGETQYF
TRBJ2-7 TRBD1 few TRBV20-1 TGCAGACAAGACAGGGGCTACGAGCAGTACTTC CRQDRGYEQYF
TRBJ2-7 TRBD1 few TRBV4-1 TGCGCCAGCAGCCCAGGCGGGACAGGGATCTACGAGCAGTACTTC CASSPGGTGIYEQYF
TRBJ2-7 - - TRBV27 TGTGCCAGCAGTGACGACAGACATTGGTCCTACGAGCAGTACTTC CASSDDRHWSYEQYF
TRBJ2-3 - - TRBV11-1 TGTGCCAGCAGCCCGGTCTTGGGACAATCACCCACGCAGTATTTT CASSPVLGQSPTQYF
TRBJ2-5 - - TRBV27 TGTGCCAGCAGTCTCCAGGCCAGTGGAGGAGAGACCCAGTACTTC CASSLQASGGETQYF
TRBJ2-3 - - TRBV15 TGTGCCACCAGCAGAAGGCGGAGAGGGGATACGCGGTATTTT CATSRRRRGDTRYF
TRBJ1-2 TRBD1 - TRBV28 TGTGCCAGCAGTTTACCCGGGACAGGGTTTCATGGCTACACCTTC CASSLPGTGFHGYTF
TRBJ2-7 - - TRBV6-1 TGTGCCAGCAGTCCGTTACAAAGACCCTACGAGCAGTACTTC CASSPLQRPYEQYF
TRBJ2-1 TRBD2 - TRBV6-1 TGTGCCAGCAGTCTCATCACTAGCGGGGTAAACAATGAGCAGTTCTTC CASSLITSGVNNEQFF
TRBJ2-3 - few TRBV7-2 TGTGCCAGCAGCTTGGGTCCCACCCCCACAGATACGCAGTATTTT CASSLGPTPTDTQYF
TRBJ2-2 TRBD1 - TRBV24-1 TGTGCCACCAGTGACTCACTTCGAGGGGGCCTGAACACCGGGGAGCTGTTTTTT CATSDSLRGGLNTGELFF
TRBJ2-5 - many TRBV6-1 TGTGCCAGCAGTTCGAGTTTGGGGACCCAGTACTTC CASSSSLGTQYF
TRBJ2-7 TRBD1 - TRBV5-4 TGTGCCAGCAGCTGGGACAGGGGTCTTACCTACGAGCAGTACTTC CASSWDRGLTYEQYF
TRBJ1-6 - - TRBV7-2 TGTGCCAGCAGCTTAAGTACGGGAAAATTTAATTCACCCCTCCACTTT CASSLSTGKFNSPLHF
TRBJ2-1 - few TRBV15 TGTGCCACCAGCAGAGAAGAGGGAGAGCAGTTCTTC CATSREEGEQFF